These 23 T cell receptor beta chains were all obtained from the same sample, sequenced in a study of blood T cell repertoires in COVID-19. Profiled with immunoSEQ multiplex PCR; TCRdb holds only in-frame clones, not every one. The table includes over 150,000 clones, about three quarters detected once. Sequencing input: peripheral blood. All receptors come from a woman in her 70s with acute or convalescent COVID-19.

The rearrangement uses TRBV7-2 and TRBJ2-2; 8 bases fit TRBD1. Germline CDR1 is SGHTA and CDR2 is FQGNSA. J was trimmed by 4 bases and V by 5 bases; bases with no gene match: 6. There are 15 residues in the CDR3. CDR3 residues: CASSPGTGATGELFF. The CDR3 bases are TGTGCCAGCAGCCCCGGGACAGGCGCCACCGGGGAGCTGTTTTTT.

The rearrangement uses TRBV10-3 and TRBJ2-5; maybe TRBD1 (6 bases). This CDR3 has 15 residues. Trimming removed 2 bases at V and 5 bases at J, with 15 bases between. Per the germline V gene, CDR1 is ENHRY and CDR2 is SYGVKD. The CDR3 DNA follows: TGTGCCATCAGTGAGGGGACAATGAGGGGGGAGACCCAGTACTTC. Amino acids: CAISEGTMRGETQYF.

This clone occurred many times. This chain connects TRBV24-1 to TRBJ2-1, with TRBD1 matching 8 bases. This CDR3 region has 12 residues. Germline CDR1 is KGHDR and CDR2 is SFDVKD. The trim removed 6 bases at V and 7 bases at J, leaving 1 base unmatched. CDR3 sequence reads: CATSRTGNEQFF. CDR3 coding DNA: TGTGCCACCAGTCGGACAGGGAATGAGCAGTTCTTC.

For this clone: Other DNA sequences in the same sample also yield this CDR3. The chain joins TRBV5-6 to TRBJ1-4, with D unresolved. In germline, CDR1 is SGHDT, CDR2 YYEEEE. V dropped 2 bases and J dropped 3 bases, with 2 bases sitting between them. The CDR3 runs 12 residues. The CDR3 loop is CASSFSNEKLFF. CDR3 coding DNA: TGTGCCAGCAGCTTCTCTAATGAAAAACTGTTTTTT.

The chain joins TRBV27 to TRBJ1-1; 7 bases agree with TRBD1. Germline values: CDR1 MNHEY, CDR2 SMNVEV (reference sequence). V lost 8 bases and J lost 0; bases outside the gene matches: 6. CDR3 length equals 14 residues. The CDR3 DNA reads as TGTGCCAGCCGGCGGGGACAGATGAACACTGAAGCTTTCTTT. It is translated as CASRRGQMNTEAFF.

Note on this clone: The identical CDR3 is also encoded by other nucleotide sequences in the sample. As DNA, the CDR3 is TGTGCCAGCAGCTTGACGGGAGGGACTGAAGCTTTCTTT. It specifies CASSLTGGTEAFF. The V gene is TRBV7-3, the J gene TRBJ1-1; D is unclear. Germline-derived CDR1 and CDR2 are SGHTA and FQGTGA. The CDR3 extends over 13 amino acids. V lost 3 bases to trimming and J lost 5 bases, with 10 bases between them.

This clone was seen only once. The chain employs TRBV5-1 and TRBJ1-3, with a weak D call TRBD1 (6 bases). This CDR3 spans 16 amino acids. The V and J ends lost 0 bases and 0 bases respectively, with 10 bases between them. Germline CDR1 reads SGHRS; CDR2 reads YFSETQ. CDR3 sequence reads: CASSLGGGFSGNTIYF. The CDR3 bases are TGCGCCAGCAGCTTGGGTGGGGGCTTCTCTGGAAACACCATATATTTT.

This clone was seen once. The chain couples TRBV12-3 or TRBV12-4 to TRBJ1-3; D is uncertain. This CDR3 region has 13 residues. V was trimmed by 3 bases and J by 11 bases, leaving 14 bases between them. The CDR3 DNA follows: TGTGCCAGCAGTTTGGACCTCCCTAGCCCCATATATTTT. Protein product: CASSLDLPSPIYF.

J is TRBJ1-2 and V is TRBV3-1 (or the pseudogene TRBV3-2); TRBD1 might be the D (6 bases). The CDR3 contains 16 residues. Trimming took off 0 bases at V and 3 bases at J, with 14 bases between the two ends. The germline V gene encodes CDR1 LGHDT and CDR2 YNNKEL (reference sequence). The CDR3 nucleotides are TGTGCCAGCAGCCAAGATCTTCTGGGGGCGGACTATGGCTACACCTTC. This translates into CASSQDLLGADYGYTF.

This chain uses TRBV5-1 with TRBJ2-2; D remains unclear. V was shortened by 0 bases and J by 1 base, with 10 bases between the two germline ends. The length of the CDR3 is 16 residues. Germline loops: CDR1 SGHRS, CDR2 YFSETQ. The CDR3 coding sequence is TGCGCCAGCAGCTTGGAACTGATTAAGAACACCGGGGAGCTGTTTTTT. Translating gives CASSLELIKNTGELFF.

The V and J genes are TRBV9 and TRBJ1-1, with 9 bases that match TRBD1. Germline V lookup: CDR1 SGDLS, CDR2 YYNGEE. V was clipped by 4 bases and J by 5 bases; unmatched bases: 9. The CDR3 contains 15 residues. CDR3: CASSPSQGALTEAFF. In DNA, the CDR3 is TGTGCCAGCAGCCCGTCACAGGGGGCGCTGACTGAAGCTTTCTTT.

This clone was seen a few times. V gene TRBV2 combines with J gene TRBJ1-2; 10 bases agree with TRBD1. The CDR3 is made up of 13 amino acids. Germline-derived CDR1 and CDR2 are SNHLY and FYNNEI. Germline trimming cut 6 bases from V and 5 bases from J; bases unmatched to any gene: 3. The CDR3 here is CASRGQGRYGYTF. In nucleotides, the CDR3 is TGTGCCAGCAGGGGACAGGGGAGGTATGGCTACACCTTC.

The rearrangement uses TRBV30 and TRBJ2-3, with 14 positions matching TRBD2. V lost 4 bases and J lost 14; bases outside the gene matches: 11. The CDR3 covers 14 residues. Germline CDR1 is GTSNPN and CDR2 is SVGIG (reference sequence). CDR3 residues: CAWNRKGTSGSVYF. CDR3 sequence (DNA): TGTGCCTGGAATCGCAAAGGGACTAGCGGGAGTGTGTATTTT.

Comments on this clone: The same CDR3 can be traced to other DNA sequences in this sample. This chain uses TRBV19 with TRBJ2-7, with 9 bases that match TRBD2. The CDR3 covers 15 residues. Germline V CDR1 and CDR2: LNHDA, SQIVND (reference sequence). The trim removed 3 bases at V and 2 bases at J, leaving 5 bases unmatched. The CDR3 DNA reads TGTGCCAGTAGTATCGGGCTAGCGGGAACCTACGAGCAGTACTTC. This sequence encodes CASSIGLAGTYEQYF.

V and J are TRBV24-1 and TRBJ2-5, with D possibly matching TRBD2 (6 bases). V lost 5 bases and J 2 bases, leaving 17 bases between the germline ends. Germline-derived CDR1 and CDR2 are KGHDR and SFDVKD. The CDR3 spans 16 residues. CDR3 region: CATSVHSGVGQETQYF. The CDR3 coding sequence is TGTGCCACCAGTGTACACTCGGGAGTAGGGCAAGAGACCCAGTACTTC.

This clone was recorded only once. This sequence joins TRBV19 and TRBJ2-7, with 8 bases that match TRBD2. Trimming at V came to 8 bases and at J to 0 bases, leaving 6 bases not matched to a gene. CDR3 length equals 14 residues. Germline assignment: CDR1 LNHDA and CDR2 SQIVND (reference sequence). Written as DNA, the CDR3 is TGTGCCAGTTCTACGGGGGGGGTCTCCTACGAGCAGTACTTC. Protein sequence: CASSTGGVSYEQYF.

The chain employs TRBV2 and TRBJ2-7; TRBD2 matches 8 bases. CDR1 SNHLY and CDR2 FYNNEI come from the germline V gene. With V trimmed by 7 bases and J by 2 bases, 4 bases remained unmatched. The CDR3 length is 13 residues. CDR3 coding DNA: TGTGCCAGCAAAACTAGCGGAACCTACGAGCAGTACTTC. The encoded protein is CASKTSGTYEQYF.

The rearrangement uses TRBV11-2 and TRBJ2-5; D perhaps matches TRBD1 (6 bases). Deletions cut 4 bases from V and 5 bases from J, with 14 bases between. The CDR3 runs to 14 residues. Germline V lookup: CDR1 SGHAT, CDR2 FQNNGV. The CDR3 protein is CASSYRARGETQYF. The DNA of the CDR3 is TGTGCCAGCAGCTACAGGGCTAGGGGGGAGACCCAGTACTTC.

V usage is TRBV7-3 and J usage is TRBJ2-5; 7 bases align to TRBD2. V shed 5 bases and J 5 bases; nucleotides not matched to a gene: 11. The CDR3 spans 15 residues. Germline-derived CDR1 and CDR2 are SGHTA and FQGTGA. CDR3 amino acids: CASSRGTNQGETQYF. The CDR3 DNA reads as TGTGCCAGCAGCAGAGGGACTAACCAAGGGGAGACCCAGTACTTC.

The V and J genes are TRBV6-6 and TRBJ2-3, with 10 bases aligning to TRBD1. The CDR3 extends over 15 amino acids. V trimming: 2 bases; J trimming: 6 bases; junction bases outside the gene matches: 5. Germline lookup yields CDR1 MNHNY and CDR2 SVGAGI (reference sequence). Here the CDR3 reads CASSYGTGVYDTQYF. The CDR3 nucleotides are TGTGCCAGCAGTTACGGGACAGGGGTGTATGATACGCAGTATTTT.

This clone has just a few counts. V usage is TRBV5-1 and J usage is TRBJ1-5, with TRBD1 matching over 7 bases. CDR1 and CDR2 (germline): SGHRS, YFSETQ. J was trimmed by 1 base and V by 9 bases; bases with no gene match: 10. The CDR3 has 15 amino acids. CDR3 in DNA: TGCGCCACCGAATTACAGGGGAGGAGCAATCAGCCCCAGCATTTT. Translating gives CATELQGRSNQPQHF.

V gene TRBV21-1 combines with J gene TRBJ2-7; the table gives TRBD2 as D, unverified against the DNA. TRBV21-1 is flagged as a pseudogene. The CDR3 has 12 residues. CDR3 protein: CPRRVSDYEQYF. Written as DNA, the CDR3 is TGCCCCCGGAGGGTCTCGGACTACGAGCAGTACTTC.

This clone was counted only a few times. The chain couples TRBV6-1 to TRBJ2-7; a possible D gene is TRBD2 (5 bases). Trimming took 4 bases from V and 0 from J, leaving 16 bases between them. The V gene's germline CDR1 is MNHNS and CDR2 SASEGT. CDR3 length: 16 residues. The chain's CDR3 is CASSVPLAENSYEQYF. For the CDR3, the DNA is TGTGCCAGCAGTGTTCCGCTAGCCGAAAACTCCTACGAGCAGTACTTC.